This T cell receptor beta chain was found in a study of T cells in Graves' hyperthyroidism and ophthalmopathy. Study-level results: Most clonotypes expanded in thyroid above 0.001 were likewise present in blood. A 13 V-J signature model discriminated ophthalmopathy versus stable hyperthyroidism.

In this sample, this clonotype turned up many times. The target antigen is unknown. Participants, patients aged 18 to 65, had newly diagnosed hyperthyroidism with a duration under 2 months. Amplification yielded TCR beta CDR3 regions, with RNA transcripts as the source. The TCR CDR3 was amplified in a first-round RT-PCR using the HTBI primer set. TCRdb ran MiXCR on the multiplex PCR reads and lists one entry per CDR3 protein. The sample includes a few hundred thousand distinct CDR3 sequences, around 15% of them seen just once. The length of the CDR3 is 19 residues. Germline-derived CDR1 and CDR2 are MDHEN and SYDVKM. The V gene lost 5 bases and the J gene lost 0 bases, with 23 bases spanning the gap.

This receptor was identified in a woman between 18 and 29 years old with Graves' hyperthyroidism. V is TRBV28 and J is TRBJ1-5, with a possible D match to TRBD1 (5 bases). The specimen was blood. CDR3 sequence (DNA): TGTGCCAGCAGTCTTAGACAGATTCGAGGGTTCTATAGCAATCAGCCCCAGCATTTT. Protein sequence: CASSLRQIRGFYSNQPQHF.